This T cell receptor (beta chain) originates from a study of cytomegalovirus exposure and HLA in healthy donors. Study-wide results and limits: The authors listed 164 TCR beta chains as cytomegalovirus-associated. The TCR clusters that emerged in the first cohort tended, a later analysis found, to co-occur in the 95 to 150 validation repertoires. Reports described diagnosis of cytomegalovirus status by the classifier as highly specific and sensitive.

Clones were read by immunoSEQ multiplex PCR, and TCRdb kept only the in-frame ones, dropping some. Seen here are about 240,000 clones, approximately 87% observed once, and the top ten hold 2% to 3%. Details on this clone: Its antigen is not identified.

With V trimmed by 3 bases and J by 4 bases, 1 base remained unmatched. CDR1 and CDR2 from the germline V gene are MNHNS and SASEGT. This CDR3 contains 14 residues. The chain has TRBV6-1 and TRBJ1-3; 9 bases agree with TRBD1. Sequencing was carried out using PBMCs. The TCR comes from a man younger than 35 in good health and CMV-seronegative. The CDR3 DNA sequence: TGTGCCAGCAGTGACGGGACAGGGGGAAACACCATATATTTT. This gives the protein CASSDGTGGNTIYF.